This T cell receptor beta chain was profiled in a study of T cell repertoires in ileal Crohn's disease. Study results and limitations: All patients with clonality above 26.8% had endoscopic recurrence. Compared with CD4 T cells, sorted CD8 cells carried more expanded clones.

In regard to this clone: Its antigen is unknown.

TCRB immunosequencing input was 400 to 650 nanograms of biopsy DNA per sample. The data were produced by immunoSEQ multiplex PCR, yet TCRdb's version contains in-frame clones alone and is incomplete. The table has more than 5,500 clones, approximately 80% seen once. This clonotype was obtained from an adult with Crohn's disease. Sequenced sample: ileal tissue.

DNA of the CDR3: TGTGCCAGCAGCTCCAGAACTAGCGCGGTAGGAAATGAGCAGTTCTTC. Its protein product is CASSSRTSAVGNEQFF. This chain connects TRBV9 to TRBJ2-1, with 7 positions matching TRBD2. This CDR3 is built from 16 residues. CDR1 and CDR2 from the germline V gene are SGDLS and YYNGEE. The V segment lost 4 bases and the J segment 7 bases; nucleotides outside the gene matches: 14.